This T cell receptor (beta chain) was captured in a study of CD8+ T cells in alopecia areata. Extraction and reverse transcription of RNA yielded cDNA as the sequencing template. Sequencing was performed with immunoSEQ multiplex PCR; in TCRdb, only in-frame clones are kept and a portion is missing. The table records roughly 220,000 clones, more than 30% of them present only once. Treatment in this sample: oral pan-JAK inhibitor, 5-10 mg twice daily. Note on this clone: Its antigen is still unknown.

Whole-study findings and limits: There were many expanded lesional clones persisting in scalp and blood during tofacitinib.

This CDR3 is built from 13 residues. Germline CDR1 reads SQVTM; CDR2 reads ANQGSEA. V was pared by 6 bases and J by 5 bases, with 16 bases between. Sequenced here: CD4+ T cells sorted from blood, sampled at roughly week 30, from a patient treated with tofacitinib. This receptor was obtained from a human donor with alopecia areata. The chain couples TRBV29-1 to TRBJ1-1, with D possibly matching TRBD1 (5 bases). CDR3 residues: CSVDTGERTEAFF. CDR3 nucleotide sequence: TGCAGCGTCGATACAGGAGAAAGGACTGAAGCTTTCTTT.